The 9 T cell receptor beta chains in this list originate from one sample, sequenced in a study of blood T cell repertoires in COVID-19. TCRdb's table, derived via immunoSEQ multiplex PCR, lists solely in-frame clones and lacks some. The sample includes about 92,000 clones, about three quarters of them seen just once. The sample consisted of peripheral blood. These receptors all come from a man over 45 who had recovered from COVID-19.

V usage is TRBV9 and J usage is TRBJ2-1; 8 nucleotides agree with TRBD2. This CDR3 comprises 15 residues. V dropped 3 bases and J dropped 2; count of bases not matched to a gene: 4. CDR1 and CDR2 from the germline V gene are SGDLS and YYNGEE. The CDR3 coding sequence is TGTGCCAGCAGCGCCTCGGGGGGGGCCTACAATGAGCAGTTCTTC. It yields the protein CASSASGGAYNEQFF. The variable domain in full, with the rest retrieved from reference TRBV9 and TRBJ2-1, is DSGVTQTPKHLITATGQRVTLRCSPRSGDLSVYWYQQSLDQGLQFLIQYYNGEERAKGNILERFSAQQFPDLHSELNLSSLELGDSALYFCASSASGGAYNEQFFGPGTRLTVL.

This chain uses TRBV25-1 with TRBJ2-7; perhaps TRBD1 as D (5 bases). Germline loops: CDR1 MGHDK, CDR2 SYGVNS. V lost 3 bases and J lost 4, with 7 bases in between. This CDR3 comprises 12 residues. The CDR3 DNA follows: TGTGCCAGCAGTGACCCAGGGTACGAGCAGTACTTC. Its protein is CASSDPGYEQYF.

J is TRBJ1-1 and V is TRBV6-5; D unresolved. Per the germline V gene, CDR1 is MNHEY and CDR2 is SVGAGI. The length of the CDR3 is 13 residues. V lost 2 bases and J lost 8, with 12 bases in between. CDR3 in DNA: TGTGCCAGCAGTTACGATAGCGAACTCGAAGCTTTCTTT. Its protein is CASSYDSELEAFF.

The chain combines TRBV18 with TRBJ1-2; D uncertain. Trimming removed 3 bases from V and 4 bases from J, with 15 bases in between. The CDR3 consists of 15 residues. The germline V gene has CDR1 KGHSH and CDR2 LQKENI. The CDR3: CASSPEAAGSYGYTF. The CDR3 region has the DNA TGTGCCAGCTCACCCGAGGCCGCCGGGAGCTATGGCTACACCTTC.

The chain links TRBV5-1 to TRBJ1-2; D may be TRBD1 (5 bases). The CDR3 is 15 residues long. The germline CDR1 and CDR2 sequences are SGHRS and YFSETQ. Trimming removed 4 bases from V and 3 bases from J, with 16 bases in between. The CDR3 sequence: CASSPGQGVYYGYTF. CDR3 DNA: TGCGCCAGCAGCCCGGGTCAGGGTGTTTACTATGGCTACACCTTC. The entire variable domain, with the rest obtained from reference TRBV5-1 and TRBJ1-2, is as follows: KAGVTQTPRYLIKTRGQQVTLSCSPISGHRSVSWYQQTPGQGLQFLFEYFSETQRNKGNFPGRFSGRQFSNSRSEMNVSTLELGDSALYLCASSPGQGVYYGYTFGSGTRLTVV.

This clone occurred a few times. This chain connects TRBV9 to TRBJ2-1, with D unresolved. The CDR3 is 16 amino acids. Trimming cost V 3 bases and J 3 bases, with 16 bases left between them. Germline V gene data show CDR1 as SGDLS and CDR2 as YYNGEE. The CDR3: CASSGALVSLYNEQFF. The DNA of the CDR3 is TGTGCCAGCAGCGGGGCTTTAGTCTCGCTCTACAATGAGCAGTTCTTC.

CDR3: CASSIDSRGLREAFF. The CDR3 coding sequence is TGTGCCAGTAGTATAGATAGTAGGGGGCTCCGTGAAGCTTTCTTT. The chain employs TRBV19 and TRBJ1-1, with 7 bases lining up with TRBD1. The germline gives CDR1 LNHDA, CDR2 SQIVND (reference sequence). J lost 7 bases, V lost 0 bases, and 8 bases had no gene match. The CDR3 runs to 15 residues.

This clone came up many times. The chain is built from TRBV27 and TRBJ1-2; 12 bases map to TRBD1. Germline CDR1 MNHEY, CDR2 SMNVEV (reference sequence). The CDR3 contains 15 residues. Trimming took 5 bases from V and 4 from J; bases not matched to a gene: 5. The CDR3 coding sequence is TGTGCCAGCAGTCCCCCGGGACAGGGGGCCTATGGCTACACCTTC. Translation: CASSPPGQGAYGYTF.

The CDR3, as DNA: TGCGCCAGCAGCTTGGGATTGGCGGCACTAGCGCTCACAGATACGCAGTATTTT. Translated, it gives CASSLGLAALALTDTQYF. The gene calls are TRBV5-1 and TRBJ2-3; TRBD2 matches 7 bases. V shed 0 bases and J 2 bases; nucleotides not matched to a gene: 12. The CDR3 covers 18 residues. The germline V gene has CDR1 SGHRS and CDR2 YFSETQ. The full variable domain, completed using reference TRBV5-1 and TRBJ2-3, is KAGVTQTPRYLIKTRGQQVTLSCSPISGHRSVSWYQQTPGQGLQFLFEYFSETQRNKGNFPGRFSGRQFSNSRSEMNVSTLELGDSALYLCASSLGLAALALTDTQYFGPGTRLTVL.